This TCR beta chain originates from a study of shared clonotypes between healthy human individuals. Study-level results: Among non-shared clonotypes, generation probabilities were lower than among those shared by all four donors.

About this clone itself: Its antigen is not known.

Clones were read by immunoSEQ multiplex PCR, and TCRdb kept only the in-frame ones, dropping some. The sample carries a few million clones, roughly 90% recorded once. V was trimmed by 0 bases and J by 6 bases, leaving 11 bases between them. Germline V gene data show CDR1 as SGDLS and CDR2 as YYNGEE. This CDR3 is built from 14 residues. The donors were adults (healthy and HIV-negative) with no recent acute infections or vaccinations. CD4+ cell separation produced CD45RA+ naive and CD45RA-negative memory subsets. J is TRBJ2-3 and V is TRBV9; D uncertain. This TCR was recovered from a man between 18 and 29 years old in good health. Some clones in this sample may be carry-over from other donors' samples. The material sequenced was naive CD4+ T cells from PBMCs. The subset is: CD45RA+ positively selected. CDR3 loop: CASSVGPSPDTQYF. The CDR3 DNA is TGTGCCAGCAGCGTAGGCCCCTCCCCGGATACGCAGTATTTT.